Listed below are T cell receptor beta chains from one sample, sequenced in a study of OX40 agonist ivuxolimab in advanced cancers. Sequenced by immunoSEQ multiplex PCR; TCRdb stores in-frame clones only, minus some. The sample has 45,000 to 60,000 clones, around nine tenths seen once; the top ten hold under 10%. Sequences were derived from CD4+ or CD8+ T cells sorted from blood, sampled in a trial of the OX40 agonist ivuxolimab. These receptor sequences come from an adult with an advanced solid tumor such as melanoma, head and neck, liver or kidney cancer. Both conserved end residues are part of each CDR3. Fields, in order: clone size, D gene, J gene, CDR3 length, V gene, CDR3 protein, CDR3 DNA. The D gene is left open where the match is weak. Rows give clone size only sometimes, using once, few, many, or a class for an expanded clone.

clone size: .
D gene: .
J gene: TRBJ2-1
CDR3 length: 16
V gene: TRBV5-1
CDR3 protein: CASSRDRMTDYNEQFF
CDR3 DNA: TGCGCCAGCAGCCGCGACAGAATGACGGACTACAATGAGCAGTTCTTC

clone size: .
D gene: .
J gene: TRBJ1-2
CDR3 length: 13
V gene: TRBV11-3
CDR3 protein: CASSLEGLDGYTF
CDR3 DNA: TGTGCCAGCAGCTTAGAAGGACTAGATGGCTACACCTTC

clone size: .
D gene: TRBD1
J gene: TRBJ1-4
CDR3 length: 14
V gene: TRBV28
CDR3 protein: CASSRGQGREKLFF
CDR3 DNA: TGTGCCAGCAGCCGCGGACAGGGGCGAGAAAAACTGTTTTTT

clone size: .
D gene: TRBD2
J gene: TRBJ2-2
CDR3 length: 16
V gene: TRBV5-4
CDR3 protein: CASSSLIAGNTGELFF
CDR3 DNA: TGTGCCAGCAGCTCATTAATAGCGGGAAACACCGGGGAGCTGTTTTTT

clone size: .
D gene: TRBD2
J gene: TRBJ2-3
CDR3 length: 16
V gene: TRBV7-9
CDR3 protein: CASSLGLAESTDTQYF
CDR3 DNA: TGTGCCAGCAGCTTAGGGCTAGCGGAGAGCACAGATACGCAGTATTTT

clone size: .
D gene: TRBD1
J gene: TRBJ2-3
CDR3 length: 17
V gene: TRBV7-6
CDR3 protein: CASSQDRTGGFTDTQYF
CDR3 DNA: TGTGCCAGCAGCCAGGACAGGACAGGGGGCTTCACAGATACGCAGTATTTT

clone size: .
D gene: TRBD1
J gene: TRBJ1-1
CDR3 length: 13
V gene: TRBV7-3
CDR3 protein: CASSSRTGAEAFF
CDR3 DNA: TGTGCCAGCAGCTCCCGGACAGGGGCTGAAGCTTTCTTT

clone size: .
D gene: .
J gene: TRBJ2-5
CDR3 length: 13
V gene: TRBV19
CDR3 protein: CASSIQDQETQYF
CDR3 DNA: TGTGCCAGTAGTATACAGGACCAAGAGACCCAGTACTTC

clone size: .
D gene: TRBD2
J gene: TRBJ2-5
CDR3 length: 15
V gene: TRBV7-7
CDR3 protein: CASSLELAGQETQYF
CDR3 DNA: TGTGCTAGCAGCTTAGAACTAGCGGGACAAGAGACCCAGTACTTC

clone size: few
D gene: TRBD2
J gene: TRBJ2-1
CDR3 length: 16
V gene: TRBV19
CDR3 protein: CASSGGLAGGWDEQFF
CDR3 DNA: TGTGCCAGTAGTGGCGGACTAGCGGGAGGGTGGGATGAGCAGTTCTTC

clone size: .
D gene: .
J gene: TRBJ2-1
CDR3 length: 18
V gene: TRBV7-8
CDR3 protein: CASSSYTLMDSSYNEQFF
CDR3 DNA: TGTGCCAGCAGCTCCTACACCCTTATGGACTCTTCGTACAATGAGCAGTTCTTC